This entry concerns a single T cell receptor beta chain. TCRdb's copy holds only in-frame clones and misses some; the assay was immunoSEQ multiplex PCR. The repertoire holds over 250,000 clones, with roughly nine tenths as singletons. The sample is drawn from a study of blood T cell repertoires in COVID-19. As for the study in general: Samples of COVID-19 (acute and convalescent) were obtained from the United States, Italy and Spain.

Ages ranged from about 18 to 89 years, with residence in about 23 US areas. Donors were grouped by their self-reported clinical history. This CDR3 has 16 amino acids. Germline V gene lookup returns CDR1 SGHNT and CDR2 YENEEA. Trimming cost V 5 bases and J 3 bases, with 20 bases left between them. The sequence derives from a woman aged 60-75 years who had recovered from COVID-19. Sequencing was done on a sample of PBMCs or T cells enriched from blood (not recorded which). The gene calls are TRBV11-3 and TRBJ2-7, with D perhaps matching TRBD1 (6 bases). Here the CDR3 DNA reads TGTGCCAGCAGCCGTTTCATTGACAGGTTTAACTACGAGCAGTACTTC. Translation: CASSRFIDRFNYEQYF.